This T cell receptor beta chain was identified in a study of Graves' ophthalmopathy and Graves' hyperthyroidism. Across the whole study: Peripheral blood sampling preceded any treatment and occurred at initial diagnosis.

In the case of this clonotype: As yet, its antigen is unknown. At one of its ends the junction is not consistent with the germline gene, which may arise from a read error.

RNA served as the template for amplifying TCR beta CDR3 regions. Investigators did first-round RT-PCR with HTBI primers, then second-round multiplex PCR. TCRdb called the multiplex PCR reads again in MiXCR, with one record for every CDR3 protein. The sample lists under 400,000 distinct CDR3 sequences; about 17% were seen once. Other autoimmune diseases, uncontrolled infections, pregnancy or lactation ruled patients out of participation. The authors used Ficoll-Paque density gradient centrifugation to separate PBMCs. The input was around 9.9 ml of fresh peripheral blood. The study, taken as a whole, reports: A 13-signature model separated ophthalmopathy from stable hyperthyroidism, about 90% sensitivity, 65% to 82% specificity.

Germline V gene lookup returns CDR1 LNHNV and CDR2 YYDKDF (reference sequence). The CDR3 loop spans 15 amino acids. The origin of this receptor is an adult man with Graves' ophthalmopathy. V is TRBV15 and J is TRBJ2-7; possibly TRBD2 for D (5 bases). Specimen: peripheral blood. The DNA of the CDR3 is TGTGCCACCAGTAAACTAGTGGGAACCTCCTACGAGCAGTCCTTC. It codes for CATSKLVGTSYEQSF.